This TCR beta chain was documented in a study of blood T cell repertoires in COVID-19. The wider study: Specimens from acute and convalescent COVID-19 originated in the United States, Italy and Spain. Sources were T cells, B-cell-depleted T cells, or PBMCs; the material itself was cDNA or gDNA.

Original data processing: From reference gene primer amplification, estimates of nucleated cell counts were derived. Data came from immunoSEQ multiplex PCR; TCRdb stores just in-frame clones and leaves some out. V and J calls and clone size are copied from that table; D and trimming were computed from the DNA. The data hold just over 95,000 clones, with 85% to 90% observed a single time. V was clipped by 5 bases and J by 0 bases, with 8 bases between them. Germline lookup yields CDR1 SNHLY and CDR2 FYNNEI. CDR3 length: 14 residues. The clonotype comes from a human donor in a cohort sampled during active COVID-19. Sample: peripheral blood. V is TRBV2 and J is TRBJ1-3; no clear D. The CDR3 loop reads CASSRETSGNTIYF. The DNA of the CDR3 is TGTGCCAGCAGTAGGGAGACCTCTGGAAACACCATATATTTT.